The 14 T cell receptor beta chains listed next were all sequenced from one sample in a study of post-analysis software for immune sequencing data. No antigen has been identified for these receptors. Unique molecular identifiers featured in each of the TCR beta cDNA libraries. TCRdb re-derived calls from the PCR reads in MiXCR, one entry per CDR3 protein. The table has some 800,000 distinct CDR3 sequences, 40% to 55% seen once. Study conclusions and caveats: Higher frequency in patients than in controls was seen for a handful of TRBV segments, with TRBV5-6, TRBV5-1 and TRBV20-1 among them.

Sequenced sample: blood. The receptors were gathered from a girl between 10 and 17 years old with multiple sclerosis.

The gene calls are TRBV7-8 and TRBJ2-3; 8 bases align to TRBD1. Germline CDR1 and CDR2: SGHVS and FQNEAQ. The CDR3 consists of 15 residues. V lost 5 bases to trimming and J lost 3 bases; unmatched junction nucleotides: 7. CDR3 amino acids: CASSPDRGWTDTQYF. The CDR3 nucleotides read TGTGCCAGCAGCCCCGACAGGGGTTGGACAGATACGCAGTATTTT.

The chain joins TRBV7-9 to TRBJ2-1, with 8 positions matching TRBD2. Germline V CDR1 and CDR2: SEHNR, FQNEAQ (reference sequence). With 3 bases clipped from V and 5 bases from J, the junction kept 6 bases outside the gene matches. The CDR3 contains 15 residues. The CDR3, as DNA: TGTGCCAGCAGCTTTTTAGCGGGAACGAACAATGAGCAGTTCTTC. Its translation: CASSFLAGTNNEQFF.

This clonotype occurred a few times. The rearrangement links TRBV12-3 or TRBV12-4 to TRBJ2-5; D perhaps matches TRBD1 (6 bases). The CDR3 is 14 amino acids. Between the trimmed V and J ends, which lost 6 bases and 11 bases, there was a span of 22 bases. CDR3 region: CASSLTGPRWEQYF. The CDR3 bases are TGTGCCAGCAGCCTAACAGGGCCCCGATGGGAGCAGTACTTC.

This clonotype has ten or more counts. The chain is built from TRBV20-1 and TRBJ2-3; possible D gene TRBD2, 5 bases. CDR1 DFQATT and CDR2 SNEGSKA come from the germline V gene (reference sequence). Trimming took 6 bases from V and 0 from J, leaving 16 bases between them. CDR3 size: 15 residues. The CDR3 sequence: CSASSPRTSTDTQYF. The CDR3 nucleotides read TGCAGTGCCTCCTCCCCCCGGACTAGCACAGATACGCAGTATTTT.

The chain couples TRBV7-6 to TRBJ2-3; D possibly corresponds to TRBD2 (6 bases). This CDR3 region has 13 residues. The V end was cut by 8 bases, the J end by 3 bases, with 12 bases between. Germline CDR1 and CDR2: SGHVS and FNYEAQ. The CDR3 bases are TGTGCCAGCGCCCGGGAGTTTACAGATACGCAGTATTTT. Translated, it gives CASAREFTDTQYF.

Of note for this clonotype: The junction departs from the called germline gene at one end, perhaps through a read error. V usage is TRBV7-7 and J usage is TRBJ2-5; no reliable D call. CDR3 length: 13 residues. Germline V gene lookup returns CDR1 SSHAT and CDR2 FNYEAQ (reference sequence). The CDR3 region is CASSLVERETQYF. In DNA form, the CDR3 reads TGTGCTAGCAGCTTAGTGGAGAGGGAGACCCAGTACTTC.

This chain connects TRBV10-3 to TRBJ2-7, with a weak D call TRBD2 (6 bases). The CDR3 is 16 amino acids. V lost 2 bases and J 2 bases, leaving 16 bases between the germline ends. CDR1 ENHRY and CDR2 SYGVKD come from the germline V gene. CDR3 sequence reads: CAISETLALSTYEQYF. In DNA, the CDR3 is TGTGCCATCAGTGAGACCCTAGCGCTATCTACCTACGAGCAGTACTTC.

This clonotype appeared many times. Relative to the germline gene, one junction end is altered; a read error may explain this. The rearrangement joins TRBV5-1 to TRBJ2-5; 8 nucleotides match TRBD1. Germline CDR1 and CDR2: SGHRS and YFSETQ. CDR3 length: 14 residues. The CDR3 sequence is CASSLTGGQETQYF. For the CDR3, the DNA is TGTGCCAGCAGTTTAACAGGGGGCCAAGAGACCCAGTACTTC.

The V gene is TRBV12-3 or TRBV12-4, the J gene TRBJ2-7; D remains unclear. The germline V and J ends were trimmed by 3 bases and 0 bases, with 15 bases remaining between them. CDR3 length equals 16 residues. The CDR3 loop reads CASSFGTVVHSYEQYF. The CDR3 coding sequence is TGTGCCAGCAGTTTTGGAACAGTCGTCCACTCCTACGAGCAGTACTTC.

The chain joins TRBV24-1 to TRBJ2-3; the D gene is possibly TRBD1 (5 bases). The CDR3 spans 13 residues. Germline V gives CDR1 KGHDR, CDR2 SFDVKD. Trimming removed 7 bases at V and 6 bases at J, with 13 bases between. The CDR3 region is CATRDKMTDTQYF. As DNA, the CDR3 is TGTGCCACCAGGGACAAAATGACGGATACGCAGTATTTT.

This clonotype was seen only a few times. The rearrangement joins TRBV6-6 to TRBJ2-5; D is possibly TRBD1 (5 bases). In germline, CDR1 is MNHNY, CDR2 SVGAGI (reference sequence). The CDR3 consists of 14 residues. Trimming shortened V by 6 bases and J by 5 bases, and 16 bases separated the two germline ends. CDR3 bases: TGTGCCAGCAGGGACACCACCCTTCGGGAGACCCAGTACTTC. This gives the protein CASRDTTLRETQYF.

This clonotype was counted between two and nine times. The rearrangement joins TRBV4-2 to TRBJ2-3, with D perhaps being TRBD1 or TRBD2 (6 bases each). The CDR3 length is 16 residues. V lost 1 base and J 3 bases, leaving 14 bases between the germline ends. The V gene's germline CDR1 is LGHNA and CDR2 YNFKEQ. The DNA of the CDR3 is TGTGCCAGCAGCCAAGTTCGAGGCGGGACAACAGATACGCAGTATTTT. This sequence encodes CASSQVRGGTTDTQYF.

This sequence joins TRBV7-2 and TRBJ2-5, with D uncertain. Trimming removed 2 bases at V and 5 bases at J, with 9 bases between. CDR1 and CDR2 from the germline V gene are SGHTA and FQGNSA. CDR3 length: 13 amino acids. The CDR3 here is CASSLKVWETQYF. CDR3 sequence (DNA): TGTGCCAGCAGCTTAAAGGTTTGGGAGACCCAGTACTTC.

The rearrangement joins TRBV20-1 to TRBJ1-1; TRBD1 might be the D (6 bases). Germline CDR1 reads DFQATT; CDR2 reads SNEGSKA (reference sequence). This CDR3 region has 13 residues. V was shortened by 6 bases and J by 1 base, with 12 bases between the two germline ends. The CDR3 DNA reads as TGCAGTGCGTACAGGGATAGGAACACTGAAGCTTTCTTT. Translation gives CSAYRDRNTEAFF.